Shown below are 28 T cell receptor beta chains from a single sample sequenced in a study of shared clonotypes between healthy human individuals. TCRdb keeps only in-frame clones here, not all; method: immunoSEQ multiplex PCR. The repertoire holds 2 million to 2.5 million clones, with under 95% as singletons. Sequences were obtained from naive CD4+ T cells from PBMCs. Specified subset: CD45RA+ positively selected. These TCRs come from a man between 18 and 35 years old in good health. Some clones in this sample may be carry-over from other donors' samples.

The genes are TRBV14 and TRBJ1-4, with D tentatively TRBD1 (6 bases). From germline, CDR1 is SGHDN and CDR2 FVKESK. The CDR3 is 16 amino acids. Trimming took 4 bases from V and 3 from J, leaving 15 bases between them. The CDR3 DNA reads as TGTGCCAGCAGCCTAGGGGGGACCAGGTCTAATGAAAAACTGTTTTTT. Amino acids: CASSLGGTRSNEKLFF.

The CDR3: CASSSHGWSTSYEQYF. CDR3 DNA sequence: TGTGCCAGTAGTTCCCATGGGTGGAGCACGTCCTACGAGCAGTACTTC. The J gene is TRBJ2-7, the V gene TRBV19; D unclear. With 5 bases removed from V and 1 base from J, the gap between germline ends came to 18 bases. The germline V gene has CDR1 LNHDA and CDR2 SQIVND (reference sequence). The CDR3 has 16 residues.

The chain combines TRBV19 with TRBJ1-1, with D perhaps TRBD1 (5 bases). Germline assignment: CDR1 LNHDA and CDR2 SQIVND (reference sequence). Trimming took off 5 bases at V and 3 bases at J, with 13 bases between the two ends. The CDR3 totals 14 residues. The CDR3 sequence is CASSLPGLYTEAFF. The CDR3 DNA follows: TGTGCCAGTAGTTTACCGGGACTTTACACTGAAGCTTTCTTT.

The V gene is TRBV5-8, the J gene TRBJ2-6; TRBD1 matches 7 bases. The CDR3 spans 18 residues. Germline trimming cut 4 bases from V and 0 bases from J; bases unmatched to any gene: 10. The germline CDR1 and CDR2 sequences are SGHTS and YDEGEE. The CDR3 here is CASSRWGRGYSGANVLTF. The CDR3 bases are TGTGCCAGCAGCAGGTGGGGCAGGGGGTACTCTGGGGCCAACGTCCTGACTTTC. The variable domain in full, with the rest retrieved from reference TRBV5-8 and TRBJ2-6, is EAGVTQSPTHLIKTRGQQATLRCSPISGHTSVYWYQQALGLGLQFLLWYDEGEERNRGNFPPRFSGRQFPNYSSELNVNALELEDSALYLCASSRWGRGYSGANVLTFGAGSRLTVL.

J is TRBJ1-2 and V is TRBV28; possibly TRBD1 for D (6 bases). The V end lost 6 bases, the J end lost 8 bases, and 16 bases lay between the germline ends. Germline V gives CDR1 MDHEN, CDR2 SYDVKM. The CDR3 has 13 residues. This CDR3 is CASSHDRSYGYTF. The DNA of the CDR3 is TGTGCCAGCAGCCATGACAGGTCGTACGGCTACACCTTC.

The rearrangement joins TRBV29-1 to TRBJ2-4; 11 positions match TRBD1. The germline V gene encodes CDR1 SQVTM and CDR2 ANQGSEA. V lost 4 bases and J lost 7; bases outside the gene matches: 3. The CDR3 has 13 amino acids. CDR3 in DNA: TGCAGCGTTGGGGACAGGGGGTTGAACATTCAGTACTTC. Protein product: CSVGDRGLNIQYF.

This chain connects TRBV7-9 to TRBJ2-1, with D perhaps being TRBD1 or TRBD2 (5 bases each). Trimming removed 5 bases from V and 6 bases from J, with 14 bases in between. The CDR3 consists of 14 residues. Germline-derived CDR1 and CDR2 are SEHNR and FQNEAQ (reference sequence). The CDR3: CASSPLGAANEQFF. CDR3 coding DNA: TGTGCCAGCAGCCCGCTCGGGGCGGCCAATGAGCAGTTCTTC.

Of note for this clone: Other DNA sequences from this sample encode an identical CDR3 as well. The V gene is TRBV11-2, the J gene TRBJ2-7; D possibly uses TRBD1 or TRBD2 (5 bases each). Trimming removed 5 bases at V and 4 bases at J, with 9 bases between. The CDR3 has 12 amino acids. Germline V gene data show CDR1 as SGHAT and CDR2 as FQNNGV. The CDR3 DNA reads TGTGCCAGCAGCCCGAGGGGTTACGAGCAGTACTTC. As protein: CASSPRGYEQYF. The complete variable domain, with remaining parts taken from reference TRBV11-2 and TRBJ2-7, reads EAGVAQSPRYKIIEKRQSVAFWCNPISGHATLYWYQQILGQGPKLLIQFQNNGVVDDSQLPKDRFSAERLKGVDSTLKIQPAKLEDSAVYLCASSPRGYEQYFGPGTRLTVT.

This chain joins TRBV11-2 and TRBJ2-1; 8 nucleotides line up with TRBD1. With 5 bases clipped from V and 2 bases from J, the junction kept 5 bases outside the gene matches. Per germline, CDR1 SGHAT and CDR2 FQNNGV. This CDR3 region has 15 residues. CDR3 sequence: CASSIRQGPYNEQFF. In DNA, the CDR3 is TGTGCCAGCAGCATAAGACAGGGGCCCTACAATGAGCAGTTCTTC.

This chain joins TRBV11-3 and TRBJ2-1, with TRBD1 identical over 7 bases. With V trimmed by 1 base and J by 6 bases, 6 bases remained unmatched. CDR3 length: 15 amino acids. CDR1 is SGHNT, CDR2 YENEEA, per germline. As DNA, the CDR3 is TGTGCCAGCAGCTTAGGAACAGGGGACGGCAATGAGCAGTTCTTC. This sequence encodes CASSLGTGDGNEQFF.

This clone was recorded once. This chain connects TRBV29-1 to TRBJ2-1; 16 positions match TRBD2. The CDR3 sequence is 13 residues long. Germline V gene lookup returns CDR1 SQVTM and CDR2 ANQGSEA. The junction had 2 bases not matched to a gene; V was cut back by 5 bases and J by 10 bases. The CDR3: CSVRGLAGGEQFF. The CDR3 nucleotides read TGCAGCGTTAGGGGACTAGCGGGAGGGGAGCAGTTCTTC.

As concerns this clone: A read error may account for a junction end that differs from germline. The rearrangement joins TRBV7-9 to TRBJ2-7; TRBD2 matches at 15 bases. Germline CDR1 reads SEHNR; CDR2 reads FQNEAQ (reference sequence). The CDR3 sequence is 14 residues long. The CDR3 DNA follows: TGTGCCAGCAGCTCAGCAGGGACTAGCGGGAGGCAACACTTC. It translates to CASSSAGTSGRQHF.

This clone was picked up many times. This sample includes further DNA sequences coding for the same CDR3. The J gene is TRBJ2-1, the V gene TRBV11-2; D not resolved. Trimming stripped 2 bases from V and 9 bases from J, with 14 bases between. Germline V lookup: CDR1 SGHAT, CDR2 FQNNGV. The CDR3 spans 14 residues. CDR3 sequence reads: CASSLLGTPGEQFF. CDR3 DNA: TGTGCCAGCAGCTTATTAGGTACCCCAGGTGAGCAGTTCTTC.

This sequence joins TRBV6-1 and TRBJ1-1; D unclear. The V and J ends lost 6 bases and 4 bases respectively, with 15 bases between them. From germline, CDR1 is MNHNS and CDR2 SASEGT. The CDR3 has 14 residues. The CDR3 reads CASSPERVGTEAFF. In DNA form, the CDR3 reads TGTGCCAGCAGCCCCGAGAGGGTCGGCACTGAAGCTTTCTTT.

The chain couples TRBV7-2 to TRBJ2-3; D might be TRBD1 (5 bases). The CDR3 runs 16 residues. The V and J ends lost 2 bases and 0 bases respectively, with 12 bases between them. CDR1 is SGHTA, CDR2 FQGNSA, per germline. CDR3 in DNA: TGTGCCAGCAGCTTACGACAGATCGCTAGCACAGATACGCAGTATTTT. This encodes CASSLRQIASTDTQYF. Supplemented by reference TRBV7-2 and TRBJ2-3, the full variable domain reads GAGVSQSPSNKVTEKGKDVELRCDPISGHTALYWYRQSLGQGLEFLIYFQGNSAPDKSGLPSDRFSAERTGGSVSTLTIQRTQQEDSAVYLCASSLRQIASTDTQYFGPGTRLTVL.

The chain is built from TRBV30 and TRBJ1-3; D call uncertain. Germline V gene data show CDR1 as GTSNPN and CDR2 as SVGIG (reference sequence). CDR3 size: 14 residues. Trimming took 3 bases from V and 7 from J, leaving 16 bases between them. This CDR3 reads CAWRPGSGYNTIYF. Written as DNA, the CDR3 is TGTGCCTGGAGGCCCGGGTCTGGTTATAACACCATATATTTT.

CDR3 sequence: CAISEYPGNNEQFF. The CDR3 DNA reads as TGTGCCATCAGTGAGTACCCAGGGAACAATGAGCAGTTCTTC. The chain links TRBV10-3 to TRBJ2-1; TRBD1 is a possible D gene (5 bases). The CDR3 spans 14 residues. Germline V gene data show CDR1 as ENHRY and CDR2 as SYGVKD. Trimming took 1 base from V and 5 from J, leaving 9 bases between them.

The chain carries TRBV14 and TRBJ2-1; TRBD1 matches at 7 bases. The CDR3 covers 14 residues. The trim removed 8 bases at V and 0 bases at J, leaving 4 bases unmatched. Germline loops: CDR1 SGHDN, CDR2 FVKESK. The CDR3 nucleotides are TGTGCCAGCCGAGGGGGCTACTCCTACAATGAGCAGTTCTTC. Encoded protein: CASRGGYSYNEQFF.

The rearrangement joins TRBV6-1 to TRBJ1-2, with D hard to call. Germline V gives CDR1 MNHNS, CDR2 SASEGT. This CDR3 comprises 15 residues. V dropped 3 bases and J dropped 0 bases, with 11 bases sitting between them. This CDR3 is CASSDGSATNYGYTF. Written as DNA, the CDR3 is TGTGCCAGCAGTGACGGCTCCGCGACTAACTATGGCTACACCTTC.

This clone was observed once. V and J are TRBV2 and TRBJ2-7; 11 bases line up with TRBD1. Germline CDR1 SNHLY, CDR2 FYNNEI. The CDR3 is 14 residues long. After removal of 4 bases from V and 3 bases from J, the junction contained 2 bases not matched to a gene. The CDR3 region is CASSAGQGGYEQYF. The CDR3 DNA is TGTGCCAGCAGTGCGGGACAGGGGGGCTACGAGCAGTACTTC.

The chain combines TRBV9 with TRBJ1-1; D is undetermined. The CDR3 sequence is 15 residues long. V was pared by 4 bases and J by 3 bases, with 16 bases between. CDR1 is SGDLS and CDR2 is YYNGEE in the germline V gene. The DNA for the CDR3 is TGTGCCAGCAGCTCCTTTCGGGTCGGGGACACTGAAGCTTTCTTT. Its translation is CASSSFRVGDTEAFF.

This clone was observed a few times. V usage is TRBV27 and J usage is TRBJ2-3; 12 bases agree with TRBD2. CDR1 MNHEY and CDR2 SMNVEV come from the germline V gene (reference sequence). The V and J ends lost 3 bases and 4 bases, in that order; junction bases with no gene match: 2. The CDR3 runs to 15 residues. The CDR3 protein is CASSLRLAGADTQYF. The CDR3 DNA reads as TGTGCCAGCAGTTTGCGACTAGCGGGAGCAGATACGCAGTATTTT.

The chain uses TRBV7-9 and TRBJ2-2; 8 bases line up with TRBD2. Germline lookup yields CDR1 SEHNR and CDR2 FQNEAQ (reference sequence). This CDR3 has 17 residues. The junction had 14 bases not matched to a gene; V was cut back by 6 bases and J by 5 bases. DNA of the CDR3: TGTGCCAGCAGGCGACCGGGACTAGTGATGGTGACCGGGGAGCTGTTTTTT. Its translation: CASRRPGLVMVTGELFF.

The chain links TRBV27 to TRBJ2-6; D is undetermined. This CDR3 comprises 13 residues. Germline V gene sequence: CDR1 MNHEY, CDR2 SMNVEV (reference sequence). V dropped 3 bases and J dropped 5 bases, with 5 bases sitting between them. DNA of the CDR3: TGTGCCAGCAGTTTCGGCAGGGCCAACGTCCTGACTTTC. Translation gives CASSFGRANVLTF. Full variable domain (rest looked up from reference TRBV27 and TRBJ2-6): EAQVTQNPRYLITVTGKKLTVTCSQNMNHEYMSWYRQDPGLGLRQIYYSMNVEVTDKGDVPEGYKVSRKEKRNFPLILESPSPNQTSLYFCASSFGRANVLTFGAGSRLTVL.

The chain has TRBV7-6 and TRBJ1-1; TRBD1 agrees at 12 bases. This CDR3 is 19 amino acids long. Trimming at V came to 3 bases and at J to 1 base, leaving 12 bases not matched to a gene. Germline assignment: CDR1 SGHVS and CDR2 FNYEAQ. Written as DNA, the CDR3 is TGTGCCAGCAGCTTCCCTCTAGGGGACAGGGGGCAAAGGAACACTGAAGCTTTCTTT. Translating it yields CASSFPLGDRGQRNTEAFF. Drawing the rest from reference TRBV7-6 and TRBJ1-1, the complete variable domain is GAGVSQSPRYKVTKRGQDVALRCDPISGHVSLYWYRQALGQGPEFLTYFNYEAQQDKSGLPNDRFSAERPEGSISTLTIQRTEQRDSAMYRCASSFPLGDRGQRNTEAFFGQGTRLTVV.

This clone is a singleton in its sample. The V call is TRBV28, the J call TRBJ1-2; D is uncertain. The germline CDR1 and CDR2 sequences are MDHEN and SYDVKM. V lost 7 bases and J lost 0, with 18 bases in between. This CDR3 region has 16 residues. CDR3 sequence: CASKSDIAGANYGYTF. The CDR3 nucleotides read TGTGCCAGCAAGTCCGACATCGCAGGAGCTAACTATGGCTACACCTTC.

This chain uses TRBV27 with TRBJ1-2; tentatively, D is TRBD1 (6 bases). CDR3 size: 14 residues. The germline V and J ends were trimmed by 3 bases and 4 bases, with 12 bases remaining between them. Germline V gene sequence: CDR1 MNHEY, CDR2 SMNVEV (reference sequence). The CDR3 DNA follows: TGTGCCAGCAGTTTTCCCGACAGGCCCTATGGCTACACCTTC. This translates into CASSFPDRPYGYTF.

The V and J genes are TRBV5-6 and TRBJ2-1, with TRBD1 matching 10 bases. The CDR3 has 16 residues. Germline loops: CDR1 SGHDT, CDR2 YYEEEE. The V and J ends lost 4 bases and 5 bases, in that order; junction bases with no gene match: 9. CDR3 coding DNA: TGTGCCAGCAGCCCGAGACAGGGGGCGATCCACAATGAGCAGTTCTTC. This gives the protein CASSPRQGAIHNEQFF.